This TCR beta chain was recorded in a study of T cell changes during pregnancy in multiple sclerosis. Some clones are missing from TCRdb's copy, which holds only in-frame ones; the method was immunoSEQ multiplex PCR. The repertoire holds 20,000 to 25,000 clones, with approximately 81% as singletons. CDR3 length: 16 amino acids. Losses at the gene ends were 6 bases for V and 4 bases for J; bases not matched to a gene: 11. CDR1 SGHVS and CDR2 FNYEAQ come from the germline V gene. The chain couples TRBV7-6 to TRBJ2-7; 11 bases match TRBD2. This specimen was CD8+ T cells from peripheral blood mononuclear cells, taken before pregnancy. The receptor was isolated from a female donor with multiple sclerosis, enrolled in a pregnancy study. CDR3 DNA: TGTGCCAGCAGTCTAAGTAGTACTAGCGGGGGTTACGAGCAGTACTTC. Its translation: CASSLSSTSGGYEQYF. The full variable domain, rest sourced from reference TRBV7-6 and TRBJ2-7, is GAGVSQSPRYKVTKRGQDVALRCDPISGHVSLYWYRQALGQGPEFLTYFNYEAQQDKSGLPNDRFSAERPEGSISTLTIQRTEQRDSAMYRCASSLSSTSGGYEQYFGPGTRLTVT.